Listed below are T cell receptor beta chains from one sample, sequenced in a study of cytomegalovirus exposure and HLA in healthy donors. The repertoire was sequenced with immunoSEQ multiplex PCR; TCRdb's copy has only in-frame clones and lacks some. The sample carries about 130,000 clones, roughly 75% recorded once. Sequenced sample: PBMCs. These TCRs come from a female donor in good health and CMV-seronegative. Each CDR3 is given with its conserved first and last residue. The D gene is left open where the match is weak. A row's size may be missing; if present it is once, few, many or a size class.

TRBJ1-1	NA	NA	TRBV5-4	TGTGCCAGCAGCTCCCCGGGGGGACCGACTGAAGCTTTCTTT	CASSSPGGPTEAFF
TRBJ2-1	NA	TRBD1	TRBV18	TGTGCCAGCTCATCTTTTGGCGGGACAGGGGCCTACAATGAGCAGTTCTTC	CASSSFGGTGAYNEQFF
TRBJ2-7	NA	NA	TRBV7-6	TGTGCCAGCGGTTACTCGATCCGCGAGCAGTACTTC	CASGYSIREQYF
TRBJ1-1	NA	NA	TRBV10-2	TGCGCCAGCAGCCTACGGGATGGGCGCACTGAAGCTTTCTTT	CASSLRDGRTEAFF
TRBJ2-6	few	NA	TRBV2	TGTGCCAGCGGACGAAACAGGGCTAGTTCTGGGGCCAACGTCCTGACTTTC	CASGRNRASSGANVLTF
TRBJ1-6	NA	TRBD1	TRBV6-1	TGTGCCAGCAATCCGGGACAGAGCGGTTCACCCCTCCACTTT	CASNPGQSGSPLHF
TRBJ2-7	NA	NA	TRBV5-1	TGCGCCAGCAGCTTTGAAGGACAAGCTCTGTACTTC	CASSFEGQALYF
TRBJ1-2	NA	NA	TRBV7-8	TGTGCCAGCAGTTATCAGGCGGGGAGTCGATACACCTTC	CASSYQAGSRYTF
TRBJ1-1	NA	TRBD1	TRBV28	TGTGCCAGCAGTTTGACCGAGGGGGCACACGAAGCTTTCTTT	CASSLTEGAHEAFF
TRBJ2-1	NA	TRBD1	TRBV7-2	TGTGCCAGCAGCCCGCAGGACAGGGGTACCTACAATGAGCAGTTCTTC	CASSPQDRGTYNEQFF
TRBJ2-2	once	NA	TRBV4-2	TGTGCCAGCAGCCAACTCTATATCTCAGGTCCGAACACCGGGGAGCTGTTTTTT	CASSQLYISGPNTGELFF
TRBJ1-6	NA	NA	TRBV6-1	TGTGCCAGCAGTGGTGACAGGAGCTCCTATAATTCACCCCTCCACTTT	CASSGDRSSYNSPLHF
TRBJ2-7	NA	NA	TRBV21-1	TGTGCCAGCAGCAAAGCCGGGACATGCTCCTACGAGCAGTACTTC	CASSKAGTCSYEQYF
TRBJ1-1	NA	TRBD1	TRBV27	TGTGCCAGCAGTCCTGGGACAGGTCTCATGAACACTGAAGCTTTCTTT	CASSPGTGLMNTEAFF
TRBJ1-4	NA	NA	TRBV7-8	TGTGCCAGCAGGCCTAGGGAGCGAGAAAAACTGTTTTTT	CASRPREREKLFF
TRBJ1-2	NA	TRBD1	TRBV27	TGTGCCAGCAGCCGATCGACAAGTCAGGGGGCTCTCTCTGGCTACACCTTC	CASSRSTSQGALSGYTF
TRBJ2-7	NA	NA	TRBV7-6	TGTGCCAGCAGCTTAGTTTCCTCGGACGAGCAGTACTTC	CASSLVSSDEQYF
TRBJ2-1	NA	TRBD1	TRBV6-1	TGTGCCAGCAGTGGACAGGGTCCGGGGGAGCAGTTCTTC	CASSGQGPGEQFF
TRBJ1-4	NA	NA	TRBV28	TGTGCCAGCAGTGATCCCCGGGGAGGAGCCCTATCAACTAATGAAAAACTGTTTTTT	CASSDPRGGALSTNEKLFF
TRBJ2-5	once	TRBD2	TRBV6-1	TGTGCCAGCAGCGGGACTAGCGGGAAGGAGACCCAGTACTTC	CASSGTSGKETQYF
TRBJ1-2	NA	NA	TRBV2	TGTGCCAGCAGCCCCCGGTCCCCTAACTATGGCTACACCTTC	CASSPRSPNYGYTF
TRBJ2-5	NA	NA	TRBV18	TGTGCCAGCTCACCGTTAGCGGATATACAAGAGACCCAGTACTTC	CASSPLADIQETQYF
TRBJ1-4	NA	NA	TRBV6-1	TGTGCCAGCCGGGCAGGGGCGGATGAAAAACTGTTTTTT	CASRAGADEKLFF
TRBJ2-5	once	TRBD1	TRBV11-2	TGTGCCAGCAGCTTAGTTGGTCCCGGGACAGGGGCCGAGACCCAGTACTTC	CASSLVGPGTGAETQYF
TRBJ2-1	NA	NA	TRBV5-4	TGTGCCAGCAGCTTGCCCCGGGAGTCGGCTGTTGAGCAGTTCTTC	CASSLPRESAVEQFF
TRBJ2-5	NA	NA	TRBV6-1	TGTGCCAGCAGTCAACCCCGGGATTCAGAAGAGACCCAGTACTTC	CASSQPRDSEETQYF
TRBJ2-1	NA	NA	TRBV10-3	TGTGCCATCAGTGAGGCGGTCTCCTACAATGAGCAGTTCTTC	CAISEAVSYNEQFF
TRBJ2-7	NA	NA	TRBV11-2	TGTGCCAGCAGCTTAGCGGCGCAAGCGGGCCTCGAGCAGTACTTC	CASSLAAQAGLEQYF
TRBJ1-1	NA	NA	TRBV29-1	TGCAGCGTTGGGAACAGCATGAACACTGAAGCTTTCTTT	CSVGNSMNTEAFF
TRBJ2-7	many	NA	TRBV5-6	TGTGCCAGCAGCTCCGGGAATTCCTACGAGCAGTACTTC	CASSSGNSYEQYF
TRBJ1-2	NA	NA	TRBV19	TGTGCCAGTAGTTCCCGACAGATTTTAGGCTACACCTTC	CASSSRQILGYTF
TRBJ2-1	NA	NA	TRBV6-1	TGTGCCAGCAGTGAAAGGTCAGGTCGGTCCTACAATGAGCAGTTCTTC	CASSERSGRSYNEQFF
TRBJ1-1	NA	NA	TRBV7-9	TGTGCCAGCAGCCTGGAGGAGAACACTGAAGCTTTCTTT	CASSLEENTEAFF
TRBJ1-3	NA	NA	TRBV7-9	TGTGCCAGCAGCCGCCAGGGTCTCAACTCTGGAAACACCATATATTTT	CASSRQGLNSGNTIYF
TRBJ2-7	NA	TRBD1	TRBV19	TGTGCCAGGCCATCCGGGACAGTCGGCGAGTCAATCTACGAGCAGTACTTC	CARPSGTVGESIYEQYF
TRBJ1-1	NA	NA	TRBV19	TGTGCCAGTAGTATATCCGGGGGACTTGAAGCTTTCTTT	CASSISGGLEAFF
TRBJ2-2	NA	NA	TRBV18	TGTGCCAGCTCACCAACCGGGACTCCGGACACCGGGGAGCTGTTTTTT	CASSPTGTPDTGELFF
TRBJ1-1	NA	NA	TRBV6-1	TGTGCCACTGCCAAGTCCTATGAGGACACTGAAGCTTTCTTT	CATAKSYEDTEAFF
TRBJ2-3	NA	TRBD2	TRBV7-3	TGTGCCAGCAGCTTAACTAGCGGGGTTCCAGGTACGCAGTATTTT	CASSLTSGVPGTQYF
TRBJ1-4	NA	NA	TRBV7-6	TGTGCCAGCAGCTTAGGGGTCGGGACTAATGAAAAACTGTTTTTT	CASSLGVGTNEKLFF
TRBJ2-7	few	TRBD2	TRBV11-2	TGTGCCAGCAGCCTCTATAGCGGGGGGTCCTACGAGCAGTACTTC	CASSLYSGGSYEQYF
TRBJ2-1	NA	TRBD1	TRBV27	TGTGCCAGCGGTGACAGGGTCCCCTACAATGAGCAGTTCTTC	CASGDRVPYNEQFF
TRBJ1-5	few	NA	TRBV30	TGTGCCTGGAGTAGGGGCTTAGTCCCTAATCAGCCCCAGCATTTT	CAWSRGLVPNQPQHF